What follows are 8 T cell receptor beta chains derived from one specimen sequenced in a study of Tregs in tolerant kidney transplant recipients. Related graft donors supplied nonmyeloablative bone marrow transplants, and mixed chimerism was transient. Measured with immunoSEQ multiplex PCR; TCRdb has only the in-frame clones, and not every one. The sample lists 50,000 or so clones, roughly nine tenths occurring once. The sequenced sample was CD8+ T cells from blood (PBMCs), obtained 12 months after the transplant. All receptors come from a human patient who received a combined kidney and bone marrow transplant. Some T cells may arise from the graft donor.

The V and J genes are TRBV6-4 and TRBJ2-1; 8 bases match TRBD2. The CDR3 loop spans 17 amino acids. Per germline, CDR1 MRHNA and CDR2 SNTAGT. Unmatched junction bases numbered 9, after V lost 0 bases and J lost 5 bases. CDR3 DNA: TGTGCCAGCAGTGACTCGGGTAGCGGGATCACACACAATGAGCAGTTCTTC. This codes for CASSDSGSGITHNEQFF.

The chain's CDR3 is CAVQGASGGNTGELFF. In DNA form, the CDR3 reads TGTGCCGTACAAGGGGCTAGCGGGGGGAACACCGGGGAGCTGTTTTTT. V and J are TRBV10-3 and TRBJ2-2; 10 nucleotides agree with TRBD2. Germline-derived CDR1 and CDR2 are ENHRY and SYGVKD. CDR3 length: 16 residues. The V gene end was trimmed by 11 bases and the J gene end by 1 base; junction bases not matched to a gene: 10.

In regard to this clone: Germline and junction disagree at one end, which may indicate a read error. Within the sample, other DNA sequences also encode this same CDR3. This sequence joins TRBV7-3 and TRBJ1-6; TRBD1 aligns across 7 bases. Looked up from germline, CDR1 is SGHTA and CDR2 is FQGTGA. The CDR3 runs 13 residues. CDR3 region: CASSRQGNSPLHF. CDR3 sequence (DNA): TGTGCCAGCAGTAGACAGGGAAATTCCCCCCTCCACTTT.

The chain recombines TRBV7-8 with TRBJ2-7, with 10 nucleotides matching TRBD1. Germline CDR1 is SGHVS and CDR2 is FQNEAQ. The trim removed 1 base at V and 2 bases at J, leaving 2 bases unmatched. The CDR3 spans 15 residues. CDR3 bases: TGTGCCAGCAGCTTAGAGGGACAGGGGACCTACGAGCAGTACTTC. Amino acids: CASSLEGQGTYEQYF. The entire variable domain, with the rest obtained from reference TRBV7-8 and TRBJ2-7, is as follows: GAGVSQSPRYKVAKRGQDVALRCDPISGHVSLFWYQQALGQGPEFLTYFQNEAQLDKSGLPSDRFFAERPEGSVSTLKIQRTQQEDSAVYLCASSLEGQGTYEQYFGPGTRLTVT.

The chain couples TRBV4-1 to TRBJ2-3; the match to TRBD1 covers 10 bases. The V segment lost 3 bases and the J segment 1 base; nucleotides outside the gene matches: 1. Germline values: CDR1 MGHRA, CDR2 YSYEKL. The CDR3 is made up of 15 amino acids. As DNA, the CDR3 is TGCGCCAGCAGCCATGGGACAGGGGGCACAGATACGCAGTATTTT. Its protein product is CASSHGTGGTDTQYF.

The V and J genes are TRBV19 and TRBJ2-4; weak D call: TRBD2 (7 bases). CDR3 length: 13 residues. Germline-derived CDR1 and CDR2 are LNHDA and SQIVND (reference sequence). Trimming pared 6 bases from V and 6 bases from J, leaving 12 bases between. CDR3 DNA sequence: TGTGCCAGTAGCGGGGGGCTTGGAAACATTCAGTACTTC. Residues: CASSGGLGNIQYF.

The CDR3 nucleotides are TGTGCCAGCAGCGTAGGGCGGGGGGGCGGTTACAATGAGCAGTTCTTC. Translation: CASSVGRGGGYNEQFF. The rearrangement links TRBV9 to TRBJ2-1; 9 bases are shared with TRBD2. CDR1 and CDR2 (germline): SGDLS, YYNGEE. The CDR3 length is 16 residues. Trimming removed 0 bases from V and 4 bases from J; junction bases left unmatched: 5.

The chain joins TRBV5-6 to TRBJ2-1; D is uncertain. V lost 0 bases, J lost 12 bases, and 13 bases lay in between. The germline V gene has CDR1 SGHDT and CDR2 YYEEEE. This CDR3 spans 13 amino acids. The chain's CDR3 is CASSLGLGNWQFF. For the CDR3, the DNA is TGTGCCAGCAGCTTGGGTCTAGGAAACTGGCAGTTCTTC.